This T cell receptor (beta chain) was captured by sequencing in a study of technical replicates of blood from a handful of donors. The CDR3 has 15 residues. The germline V gene encodes CDR1 SGHRS and CDR2 YFSETQ. Trimming cost V 0 bases and J 5 bases; bases outside gene matches: 2. Libraries were prepared by immunoSEQ multiplex PCR; TCRdb keeps only in-frame clonotypes and omits some of them. Altogether 79,000 or so clones are present, about 92% being singletons, with the ten largest covering approximately 0.35%. This chain links TRBV5-1 with TRBJ1-5, with 10 nucleotides matching TRBD1. The source is a human donor in good health. Sequencing was performed on T cells isolated from PBMCs. CDR3 in amino acids: CASSLGGTGDQPQHF. CDR3 in DNA: TGCGCCAGCAGCTTGGGGGGGACAGGGGATCAGCCCCAGCATTTT. Supplemented by reference TRBV5-1 and TRBJ1-5, the full variable domain reads KAGVTQTPRYLIKTRGQQVTLSCSPISGHRSVSWYQQTPGQGLQFLFEYFSETQRNKGNFPGRFSGRQFSNSRSEMNVSTLELGDSALYLCASSLGGTGDQPQHFGDGTRLSIL.